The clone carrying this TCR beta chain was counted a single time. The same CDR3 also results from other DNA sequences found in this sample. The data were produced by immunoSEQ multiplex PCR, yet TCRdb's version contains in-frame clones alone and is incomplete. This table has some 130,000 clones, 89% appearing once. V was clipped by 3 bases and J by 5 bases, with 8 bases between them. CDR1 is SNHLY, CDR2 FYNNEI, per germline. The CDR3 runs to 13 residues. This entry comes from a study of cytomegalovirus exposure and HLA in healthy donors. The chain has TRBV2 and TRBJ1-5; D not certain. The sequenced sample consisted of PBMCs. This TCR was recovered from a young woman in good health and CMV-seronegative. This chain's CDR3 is CASSDGQDQPQHF. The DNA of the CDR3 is TGTGCCAGCAGTGACGGCCAGGATCAGCCCCAGCATTTT. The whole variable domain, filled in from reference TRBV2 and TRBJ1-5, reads EPEVTQTPSHQVTQMGQEVILRCVPISNHLYFYWYRQILGQKVEFLVSFYNNEISEKSEIFDDQFSVERPDGSNFTLKIRSTKLEDSAMYFCASSDGQDQPQHFGDGTRLSIL.